The rows below give T cell receptor beta chains drawn from one sample of a study of CD8 T cell repertoires and HIV-1 epitope variants. For these receptors, no antigen is known. Data came from immunoSEQ multiplex PCR; TCRdb stores just in-frame clones and leaves some out. Of about 5,900 clones listed, more than 65% are singletons. The sequenced sample consisted of cultured CD8+ T cells derived from PBMCs. Source of these receptors: a male donor with HIV. CDR3s include the opening cysteine and the closing phenylalanine or tryptophan. A D gene is named only where the DNA matches it firmly. Expanded clones get a size class; other rows say once, few or many, or leave the size out.

TRBJ2-3 TRBV11-2 . few CASSYVTDTQYF TGTGCCAGCAGCTACGTCACAGATACGCAGTATTTT
TRBJ1-2 TRBV30 TRBD1 . CAWTSANRGANYGYTF TGTGCCTGGACGTCTGCTAACAGGGGAGCTAACTATGGCTACACCTTC
TRBJ2-1 TRBV2 . . CASRSLDSPEQFF TGTGCCAGTCGGTCCCTGGACTCACCCGAGCAGTTCTTC
TRBJ2-1 TRBV28 TRBD2 few CASSLGGSFLNEQFF TGTGCCAGCAGTTTGGGCGGGAGCTTCCTTAATGAGCAGTTCTTC
TRBJ2-2 TRBV29-1 TRBD1 . CSVEATQGWGTGELFF TGCAGCGTTGAAGCGACACAGGGGTGGGGGACCGGGGAGCTGTTTTTT
TRBJ1-4 TRBV7-8 TRBD1 few CASSLSDTGGNEKLFF TGTGCCAGCAGCTTAAGCGACACAGGGGGGAATGAAAAACTGTTTTTT
TRBJ1-2 TRBV14 . . CASSLVTAPRDGYTF TGTGCCAGCAGCCTAGTAACAGCGCCAAGGGATGGCTACACCTTC
TRBJ2-1 TRBV11-2 TRBD2 . CASSFRAVRQRESYNEQFF TGTGCCAGCAGCTTCCGGGCGGTGCGCCAGCGGGAGAGCTACAATGAGCAGTTCTTC
TRBJ1-1 TRBV19 . . CASSQGYTEAFF TGTGCCAGTAGCCAGGGGTACACTGAAGCTTTCTTT
TRBJ2-7 TRBV30 TRBD1 . CAFVTGIHEQYF TGTGCCTTCGTGACAGGGATCCACGAGCAGTACTTC
TRBJ2-2 TRBV11-3 TRBD2 . CASSQRLAGKHTGELFF TGTGCCAGCAGCCAACGACTAGCGGGGAAACACACCGGGGAGCTGTTTTTT